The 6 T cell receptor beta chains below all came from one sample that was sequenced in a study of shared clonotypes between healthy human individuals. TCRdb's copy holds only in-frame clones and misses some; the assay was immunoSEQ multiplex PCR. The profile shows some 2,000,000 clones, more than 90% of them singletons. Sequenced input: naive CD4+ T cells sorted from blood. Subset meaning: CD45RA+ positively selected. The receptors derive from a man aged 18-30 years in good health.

As DNA, the CDR3 is TGTGCCTGGAGTGCCGACAGGCCCCCAAGGTCCTACGAGCAGTACTTC. Residues: CAWSADRPPRSYEQYF. The chain has TRBV30 and TRBJ2-7, with a tentative D call TRBD1 (6 bases). Germline loops: CDR1 GTSNPN, CDR2 SVGIG (reference sequence). The CDR3 consists of 16 residues. V lost 1 base, J lost 1 base, and 17 bases lay in between.

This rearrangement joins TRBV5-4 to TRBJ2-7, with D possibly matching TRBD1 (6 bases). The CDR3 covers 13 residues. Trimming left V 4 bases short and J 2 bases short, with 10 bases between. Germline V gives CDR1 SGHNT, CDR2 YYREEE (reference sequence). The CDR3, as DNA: TGTGCCAGCAGCCCTGACAGGCCCTACGAGCAGTACTTC. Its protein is CASSPDRPYEQYF.

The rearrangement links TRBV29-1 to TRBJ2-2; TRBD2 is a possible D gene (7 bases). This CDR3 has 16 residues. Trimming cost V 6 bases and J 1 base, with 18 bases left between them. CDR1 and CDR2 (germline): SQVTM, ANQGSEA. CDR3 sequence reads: CSVPSGGGMNTGELFF. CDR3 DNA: TGCAGCGTCCCCTCGGGGGGCGGGATGAACACCGGGGAGCTGTTTTTT.

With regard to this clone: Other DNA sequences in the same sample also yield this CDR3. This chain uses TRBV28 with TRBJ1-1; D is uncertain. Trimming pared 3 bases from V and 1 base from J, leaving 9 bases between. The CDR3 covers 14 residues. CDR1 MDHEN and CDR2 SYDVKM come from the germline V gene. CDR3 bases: TGTGCCAGCAGTTTGGGTCGGACGAACACTGAAGCTTTCTTT. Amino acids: CASSLGRTNTEAFF.

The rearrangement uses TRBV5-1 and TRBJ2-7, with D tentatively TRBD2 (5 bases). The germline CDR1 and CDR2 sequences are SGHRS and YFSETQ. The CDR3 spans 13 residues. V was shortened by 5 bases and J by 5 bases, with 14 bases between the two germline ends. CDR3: CASRRPGLDEQYF. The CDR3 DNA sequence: TGCGCCAGCAGAAGGCCGGGGTTAGACGAGCAGTACTTC.

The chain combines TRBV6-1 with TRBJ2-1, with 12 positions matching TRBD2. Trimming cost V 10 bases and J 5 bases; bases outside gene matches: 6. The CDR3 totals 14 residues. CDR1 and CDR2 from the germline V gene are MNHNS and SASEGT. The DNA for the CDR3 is TGTGCCACCGTAACTAGCGGGGGGAACAATGAGCAGTTCTTC. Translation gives CATVTSGGNNEQFF.